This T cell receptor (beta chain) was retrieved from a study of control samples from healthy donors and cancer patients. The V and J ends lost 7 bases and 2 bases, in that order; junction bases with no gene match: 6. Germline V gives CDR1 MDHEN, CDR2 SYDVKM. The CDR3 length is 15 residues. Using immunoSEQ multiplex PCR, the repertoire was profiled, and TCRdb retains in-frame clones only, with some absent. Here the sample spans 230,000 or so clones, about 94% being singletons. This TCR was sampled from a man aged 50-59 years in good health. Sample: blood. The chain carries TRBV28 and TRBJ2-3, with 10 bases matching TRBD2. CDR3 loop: CASTTTSGYTDTQYF. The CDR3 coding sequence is TGTGCCAGCACCACGACTAGCGGGTACACAGATACGCAGTATTTT.